Shown below are 23 T cell receptor beta chains from a single sample sequenced in a study of neurological immune-mediated disorders. TCRdb independently ran MiXCR on the 5' RACE reads; one entry per CDR3 protein. The table has tens of thousands of distinct CDR3 sequences, around 5% seen once. Input material: PBMCs. The receptors stem from a human donor with multiple sclerosis. The donor label of this sample is uncertain.

In its sample, this clonotype was seen many times. This chain connects TRBV11-2 to TRBJ1-2; D unclear. Trimming shortened V by 8 bases and J by 3 bases, and 16 bases separated the two germline ends. The CDR3 length is 14 residues. Per the germline V gene, CDR1 is SGHAT and CDR2 is FQNNGV. The DNA for the CDR3 is TGTGCCAGCCGCGCGGGCGGGCGCGACTATGGCTACACCTTC. Translated, it gives CASRAGGRDYGYTF.

This chain joins TRBV20-1 and TRBJ2-1; D uncertain. The CDR3 length is 12 residues. V dropped 0 bases and J dropped 8 bases, with 8 bases sitting between them. Germline V lookup: CDR1 DFQATT, CDR2 SNEGSKA (reference sequence). CDR3 in DNA: TGCAGTGCTAGAGATCTCTGGGATGAGCAGTTCTTC. Amino acid sequence: CSARDLWDEQFF.

In its sample, this clonotype was seen many times. The chain uses TRBV5-1 and TRBJ2-5, with D unclear. Germline V CDR1 and CDR2: SGHRS, YFSETQ. V shed 0 bases and J shed 4 bases, with 13 bases lying between them. The CDR3 length is 15 residues. Here the CDR3 DNA reads TGCGCCAGCAGCTTGGCAAGTATGGGTTCAGAGACCCAGTACTTC. This codes for CASSLASMGSETQYF.

This clonotype was counted ten times or more. The rearrangement joins TRBV5-6 to TRBJ2-7; D may be TRBD1 or TRBD2 (5 bases each). The CDR3 is 15 residues long. Germline CDR1 is SGHDT and CDR2 is YYEEEE. Trimming shortened V by 4 bases and J by 0 bases, and 14 bases separated the two germline ends. CDR3 region: CASSLMGDPSYEQYF. The CDR3 DNA follows: TGTGCCAGCAGCCTTATGGGGGACCCCTCCTACGAGCAGTACTTC.

This clonotype was observed at least ten times. V usage is TRBV20-1 and J usage is TRBJ2-5; TRBD2 agrees at 12 bases. This CDR3 comprises 16 residues. After removal of 0 bases from V and 3 bases from J, the junction contained 5 bases not matched to a gene. Germline V gene sequence: CDR1 DFQATT, CDR2 SNEGSKA (reference sequence). The CDR3 bases are TGCAGTGCTAGAGATCCGACTAGCGGGGGCAAAGAGACCCAGTACTTC. Translation gives CSARDPTSGGKETQYF.

The J gene is TRBJ2-3, the V gene TRBV9; D is undetermined. CDR1 SGDLS and CDR2 YYNGEE come from the germline V gene. The length of the CDR3 is 16 residues. The V gene lost 5 bases and the J gene lost 1 base, with 17 bases spanning the gap. The chain's CDR3 is CASSGMGGERTDTQYF. The CDR3 coding sequence is TGTGCCAGCAGTGGCATGGGCGGAGAACGCACAGATACGCAGTATTTT.

This clonotype appeared many times. V and J are TRBV20-1 and TRBJ1-6, with 7 bases fitting TRBD1. The germline V gene has CDR1 DFQATT and CDR2 SNEGSKA (reference sequence). V dropped 2 bases and J dropped 9; count of bases not matched to a gene: 7. The CDR3 sequence is 14 residues long. The DNA of the CDR3 is TGCAGTGCTAGACCCGACAGGGTAGTTTCACCCCTCCACTTT. Protein product: CSARPDRVVSPLHF.

This clonotype was detected many times. V usage is TRBV7-9 and J usage is TRBJ2-7, with TRBD2 as a possible D gene (6 bases). Germline CDR1 and CDR2: SEHNR and FQNEAQ (reference sequence). The V end was cut by 4 bases, the J end by 3 bases, with 19 bases between. This CDR3 region has 16 residues. Written as DNA, the CDR3 is TGTGCCAGCAGCTATTTCGGCCGCCGGGGGTACTACGAGCAGTACTTC. Residues: CASSYFGRRGYYEQYF.

This clonotype has at least ten counts. The rearrangement links TRBV20-1 to TRBJ2-3; tentatively, D is TRBD2 (5 bases). CDR3 length: 13 residues. The ends were cut back, 2 bases at V and 4 bases at J, with 10 bases in the middle. Germline V gene data show CDR1 as DFQATT and CDR2 as SNEGSKA (reference sequence). CDR3 amino acids: CSARNNSADTQYF. In nucleotides, the CDR3 is TGCAGTGCTAGAAATAATAGCGCAGATACGCAGTATTTT.

In this sample, this clonotype turned up many times. The chain employs TRBV11-2 and TRBJ1-6; D uncertain. The CDR3 has 16 residues. V gave up 5 bases and J gave up 0 bases, with 11 bases separating them. CDR1 and CDR2 from the germline V gene are SGHAT and FQNNGV. The DNA for the CDR3 is TGTGCCAGCAGCCTTCATCGAATCTCCTATAATTCACCCCTCCACTTT. Translated: CASSLHRISYNSPLHF.

The table lists this clonotype with many counts. The V gene is TRBV2, the J gene TRBJ2-1, with D unclear. This CDR3 spans 12 amino acids. V was trimmed by 7 bases and J by 4 bases, leaving 8 bases between them. Germline values: CDR1 SNHLY, CDR2 FYNNEI. The DNA of the CDR3 is TGTGCCAGCACGCTGGGGTACAATGAGCAGTTCTTC. Encoded protein: CASTLGYNEQFF.

The table lists this clonotype with many counts. The chain is built from TRBV24-1 and TRBJ2-3, with D tentatively TRBD1 or TRBD2 (6 bases each). Per germline, CDR1 KGHDR and CDR2 SFDVKD. CDR3 size: 17 residues. The V end lost 6 bases, the J end lost 2 bases, and 20 bases lay between the germline ends. CDR3 DNA: TGTGCCACCAGTCGACAAAGAGGAGGGGGACTCACAGATACGCAGTATTTT. It translates to CATSRQRGGGLTDTQYF.

At least ten counts were recorded for this clonotype. V usage is TRBV12-3 or TRBV12-4 and J usage is TRBJ2-5, with D uncertain. The CDR3 has 12 residues. The V gene lost 5 bases and the J gene lost 5 bases, with 9 bases spanning the gap. The CDR3 loop is CASSLFGETQYF. The CDR3 coding sequence is TGTGCCAGCAGTCTGTTTGGGGAGACCCAGTACTTC.

This clonotype showed up many times. The rearrangement links TRBV2 to TRBJ2-2; 9 bases line up with TRBD1. The ends lost 5 bases at V and 6 bases at J; junction bases unmatched: 4. The CDR3 contains 14 residues. The germline V gene has CDR1 SNHLY and CDR2 FYNNEI. The CDR3 region is CASSPRTGAGELFF. The DNA of the CDR3 is TGTGCCAGCAGTCCTAGGACAGGGGCCGGGGAGCTGTTTTTT.

In its sample, this clonotype was seen many times. The chain links TRBV4-1 to TRBJ1-2; 8 nucleotides align to TRBD1. Germline-derived CDR1 and CDR2 are MGHRA and YSYEKL. This CDR3 is 18 amino acids long. The V and J ends lost 0 bases and 4 bases, in that order; junction bases with no gene match: 13. DNA for the CDR3: TGCGCCAGCAGCCAAGAACTCTTGGGACAGGCTATTGGCTATGGCTACACCTTC. Amino acids: CASSQELLGQAIGYGYTF.

The table lists this clonotype with many counts. The genes are TRBV20-1 and TRBJ2-7, with D unresolved. CDR3 length: 14 amino acids. Trimming shortened V by 2 bases and J by 7 bases, and 18 bases separated the two germline ends. Germline loops: CDR1 DFQATT, CDR2 SNEGSKA (reference sequence). Written as DNA, the CDR3 is TGCAGTGCTAGACCCCCGGGTACTCCTTGGGAGCAGTACTTC. Residues: CSARPPGTPWEQYF.

The sample holds many counts of this clonotype. The CDR3 loop is CASSLNSGGLGTQYF. The DNA for the CDR3 is TGTGCCAGCAGTTTAAATAGCGGGGGTTTAGGGACCCAGTACTTC. This chain uses TRBV7-6 with TRBJ2-5, with 9 bases lining up with TRBD2. The CDR3 has 15 residues. V gave up 6 bases and J gave up 7 bases; unmatched junction bases: 12. Germline V CDR1 and CDR2: SGHVS, FNYEAQ.

This clonotype appeared many times. The chain links TRBV5-1 to TRBJ2-7, with 8 bases aligning to TRBD1. In germline, CDR1 is SGHRS, CDR2 YFSETQ. With V trimmed by 4 bases and J by 0 bases, 3 bases remained unmatched. CDR3 length: 14 residues. The CDR3 region has the DNA TGCGCCAGCAGCCGAGACAGGGGCTCCTACGAGCAGTACTTC. Protein sequence: CASSRDRGSYEQYF.

This clonotype was recorded many times. The J gene is TRBJ2-3, the V gene TRBV5-1, with 7 bases identical to TRBD2. The CDR3 has 13 residues. V lost 7 bases and J lost 4; bases outside the gene matches: 6. Looked up from germline, CDR1 is SGHRS and CDR2 is YFSETQ. The CDR3 sequence: CASCTAGADTQYF. Written as DNA, the CDR3 is TGCGCCAGCTGCACCGCGGGGGCAGATACGCAGTATTTT.

This clonotype was detected ten times or more. The chain employs TRBV6-1 and TRBJ1-5; 7 nucleotides agree with TRBD1. Losses at the gene ends were 6 bases for V and 6 bases for J; bases not matched to a gene: 5. Germline loops: CDR1 MNHNS, CDR2 SASEGT. The CDR3 sequence is 13 residues long. CDR3 nucleotide sequence: TGTGCCAGCAGCGTCGACAGGGCTCAGCCCCAGCATTTT. It is translated as CASSVDRAQPQHF.

This clonotype has at least ten counts. The chain links TRBV11-3 to TRBJ2-1; a weak D match, TRBD2 (6 bases). CDR3 size: 17 residues. The germline gives CDR1 SGHNT, CDR2 YENEEA. Trimming took 5 bases from V and 0 from J, leaving 17 bases between them. CDR3 residues: CASSGRSGGSSYNEQFF. CDR3 nucleotides: TGTGCCAGCAGCGGACGATCAGGAGGGAGCTCCTACAATGAGCAGTTCTTC.

The table lists this clonotype with a few counts. The V call is TRBV18, the J call TRBJ1-1; TRBD1 might be the D (5 bases). V shed 3 bases and J shed 0 bases, with 17 bases lying between them. The CDR3 sequence is 17 residues long. Germline CDR1 is KGHSH and CDR2 is LQKENI. Here the CDR3 DNA reads TGTGCCAGCTCACCCCGGGGGTCCCGCGCGGTGAACACTGAAGCTTTCTTT. It specifies CASSPRGSRAVNTEAFF.

The J gene is TRBJ2-4, the V gene TRBV20-1, with D perhaps TRBD2 (5 bases). The CDR3 is 15 residues long. Germline assignment: CDR1 DFQATT and CDR2 SNEGSKA (reference sequence). V gave up 1 base and J gave up 0 bases, with 10 bases separating them. The CDR3 reads CSARVRGGAKNIQYF. CDR3 nucleotide sequence: TGCAGTGCTAGAGTTCGGGGTGGAGCCAAAAACATTCAGTACTTC.